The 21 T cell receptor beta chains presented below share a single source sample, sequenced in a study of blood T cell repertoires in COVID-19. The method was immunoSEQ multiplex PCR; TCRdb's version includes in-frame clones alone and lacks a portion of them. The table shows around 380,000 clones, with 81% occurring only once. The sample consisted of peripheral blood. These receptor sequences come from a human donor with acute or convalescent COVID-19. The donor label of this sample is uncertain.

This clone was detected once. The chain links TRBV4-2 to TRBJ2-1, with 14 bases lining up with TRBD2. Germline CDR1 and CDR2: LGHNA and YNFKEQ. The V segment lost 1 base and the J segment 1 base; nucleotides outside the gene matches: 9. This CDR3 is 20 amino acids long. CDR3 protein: CASSQGWGLAGARSYNEQFF. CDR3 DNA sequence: TGTGCCAGCAGCCAAGGATGGGGACTAGCGGGAGCTCGATCCTACAATGAGCAGTTCTTC.

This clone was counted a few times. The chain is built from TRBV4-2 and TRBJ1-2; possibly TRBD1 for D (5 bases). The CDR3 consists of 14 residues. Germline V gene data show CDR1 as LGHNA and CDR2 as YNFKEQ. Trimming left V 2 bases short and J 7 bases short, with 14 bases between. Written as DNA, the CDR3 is TGTGCCAGCAGCCAAACAGACACGGGGGGTGGCTACACCTTC. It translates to CASSQTDTGGGYTF.

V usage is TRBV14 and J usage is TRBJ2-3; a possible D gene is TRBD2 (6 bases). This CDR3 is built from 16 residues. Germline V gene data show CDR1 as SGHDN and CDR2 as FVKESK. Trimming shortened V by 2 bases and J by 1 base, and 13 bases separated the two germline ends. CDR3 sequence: CASSQHRDWGTDTQYF. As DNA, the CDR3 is TGTGCCAGCAGCCAACACCGGGACTGGGGCACAGATACGCAGTATTTT.

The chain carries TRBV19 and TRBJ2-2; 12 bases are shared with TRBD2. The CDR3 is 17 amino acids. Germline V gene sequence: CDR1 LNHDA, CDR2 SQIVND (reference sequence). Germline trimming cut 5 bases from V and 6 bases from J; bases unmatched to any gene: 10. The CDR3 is CASSRLAGGPSSGELFF. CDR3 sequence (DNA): TGTGCCAGTAGTCGGCTAGCGGGAGGGCCGAGCTCCGGGGAGCTGTTTTTT.

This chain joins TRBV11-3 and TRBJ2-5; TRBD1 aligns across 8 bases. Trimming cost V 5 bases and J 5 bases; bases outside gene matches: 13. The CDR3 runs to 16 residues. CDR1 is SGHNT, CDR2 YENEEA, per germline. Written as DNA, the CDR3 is TGTGCCAGCAGCCAGGGGGGCGCAGGGGGCAGGGAGACCCAGTACTTC. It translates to CASSQGGAGGRETQYF.

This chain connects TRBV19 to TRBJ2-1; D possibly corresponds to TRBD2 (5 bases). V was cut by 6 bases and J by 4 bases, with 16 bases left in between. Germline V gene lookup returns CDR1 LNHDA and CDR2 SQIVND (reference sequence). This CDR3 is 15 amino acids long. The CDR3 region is CASRTGSQYYNEQFF. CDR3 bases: TGTGCCAGTAGAACGGGATCCCAGTATTACAATGAGCAGTTCTTC.

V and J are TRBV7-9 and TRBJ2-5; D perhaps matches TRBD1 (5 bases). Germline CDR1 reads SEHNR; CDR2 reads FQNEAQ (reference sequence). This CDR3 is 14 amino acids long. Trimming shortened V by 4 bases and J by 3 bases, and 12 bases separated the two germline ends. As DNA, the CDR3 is TGTGCCAGCAGCTATGACTGGGGCAAAGAGACCCAGTACTTC. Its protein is CASSYDWGKETQYF.

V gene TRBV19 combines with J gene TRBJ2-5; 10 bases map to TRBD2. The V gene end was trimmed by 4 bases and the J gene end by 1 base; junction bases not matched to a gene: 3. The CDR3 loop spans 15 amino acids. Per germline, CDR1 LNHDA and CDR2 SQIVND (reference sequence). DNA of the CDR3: TGTGCCAGTAGTAGTCGGACTAGCGGCCAAGAGACCCAGTACTTC. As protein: CASSSRTSGQETQYF.

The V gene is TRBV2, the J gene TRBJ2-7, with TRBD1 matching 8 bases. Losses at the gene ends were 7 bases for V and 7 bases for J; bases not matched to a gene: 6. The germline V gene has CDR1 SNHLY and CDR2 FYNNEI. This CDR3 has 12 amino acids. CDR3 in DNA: TGTGCCAGCATTAGACAGGGGCAAGAGCAGTACTTC. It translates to CASIRQGQEQYF.

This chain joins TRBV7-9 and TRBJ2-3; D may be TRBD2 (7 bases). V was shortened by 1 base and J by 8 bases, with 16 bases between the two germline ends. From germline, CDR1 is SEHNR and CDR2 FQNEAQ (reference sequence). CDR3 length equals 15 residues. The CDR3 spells CASSLGAGAPATQYF. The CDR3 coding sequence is TGTGCCAGCAGCTTAGGGGCGGGGGCCCCGGCTACGCAGTATTTT.

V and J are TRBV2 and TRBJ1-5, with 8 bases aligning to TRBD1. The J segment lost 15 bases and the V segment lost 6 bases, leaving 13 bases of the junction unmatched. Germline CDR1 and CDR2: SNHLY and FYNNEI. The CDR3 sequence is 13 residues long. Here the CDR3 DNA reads TGTGCCAGCAGGCGGGACAGGTCGACATTTGGGCATTTT. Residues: CASRRDRSTFGHF.

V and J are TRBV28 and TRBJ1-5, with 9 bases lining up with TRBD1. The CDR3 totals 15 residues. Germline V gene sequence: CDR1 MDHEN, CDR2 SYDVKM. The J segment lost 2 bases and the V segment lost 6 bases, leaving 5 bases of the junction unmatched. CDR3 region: CASSGTGIGNQPQHF. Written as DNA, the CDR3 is TGTGCCAGCAGCGGGACAGGGATCGGCAATCAGCCCCAGCATTTT.

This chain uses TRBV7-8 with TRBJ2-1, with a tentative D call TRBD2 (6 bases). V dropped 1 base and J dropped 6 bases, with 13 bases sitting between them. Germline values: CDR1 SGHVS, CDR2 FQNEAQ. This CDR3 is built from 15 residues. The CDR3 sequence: CASSLVVLASNEQFF. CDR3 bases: TGTGCCAGCAGCTTAGTAGTGCTAGCGAGCAATGAGCAGTTCTTC.

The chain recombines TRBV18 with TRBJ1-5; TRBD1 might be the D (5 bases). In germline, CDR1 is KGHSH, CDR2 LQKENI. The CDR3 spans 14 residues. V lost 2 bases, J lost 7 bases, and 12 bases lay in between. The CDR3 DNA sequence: TGTGCCAGCTCACCAGCCGGGCGGGGCCAGCCCCAGCATTTT. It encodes CASSPAGRGQPQHF.

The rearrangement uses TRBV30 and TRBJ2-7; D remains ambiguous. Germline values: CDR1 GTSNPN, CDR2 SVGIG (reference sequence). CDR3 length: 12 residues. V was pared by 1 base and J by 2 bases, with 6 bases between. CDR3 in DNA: TGTGCCTGGAGTGAAACTACCTACGAGCAGTACTTC. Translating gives CAWSETTYEQYF.

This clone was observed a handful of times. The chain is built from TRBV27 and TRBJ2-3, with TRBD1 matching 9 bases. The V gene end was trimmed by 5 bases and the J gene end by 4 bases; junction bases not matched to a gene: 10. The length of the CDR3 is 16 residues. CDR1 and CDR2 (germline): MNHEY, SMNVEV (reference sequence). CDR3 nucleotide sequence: TGTGCCAGCAGTAGCCCGTCCCGGGACAGGGCAGATACGCAGTATTTT. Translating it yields CASSSPSRDRADTQYF.

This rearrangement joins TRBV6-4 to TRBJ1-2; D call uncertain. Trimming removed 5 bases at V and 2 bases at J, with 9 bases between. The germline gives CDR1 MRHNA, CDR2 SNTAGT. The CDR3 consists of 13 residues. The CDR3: CASSPTVNYGYTF. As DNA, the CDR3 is TGTGCCAGCAGTCCTACAGTAAACTATGGCTACACCTTC.

CDR3 in amino acids: CASQGRDSKKIYNEQFF. The CDR3 DNA reads as TGTGCCAGCCAGGGCAGGGACAGCAAGAAGATATACAATGAGCAGTTCTTC. This chain uses TRBV2 with TRBJ2-1; 7 nucleotides match TRBD1. Germline values: CDR1 SNHLY, CDR2 FYNNEI. After removal of 8 bases from V and 4 bases from J, the junction contained 17 bases not matched to a gene. CDR3 length equals 17 residues.

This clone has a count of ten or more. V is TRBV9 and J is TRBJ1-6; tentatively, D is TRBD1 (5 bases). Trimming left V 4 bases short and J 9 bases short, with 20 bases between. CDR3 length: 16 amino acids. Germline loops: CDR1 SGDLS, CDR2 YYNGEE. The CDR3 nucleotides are TGTGCCAGCAGCCCACAGAACAGGATGAGTAGTTCACCCCTCCACTTT. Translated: CASSPQNRMSSSPLHF. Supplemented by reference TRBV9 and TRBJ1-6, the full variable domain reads DSGVTQTPKHLITATGQRVTLRCSPRSGDLSVYWYQQSLDQGLQFLIQYYNGEERAKGNILERFSAQQFPDLHSELNLSSLELGDSALYFCASSPQNRMSSSPLHFGNGTRLTVT.

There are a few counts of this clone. CDR3 amino acids: CSVAPRRGDTQYF. The CDR3 coding sequence is TGCAGCGTTGCACCCCGGCGGGGAGATACGCAGTATTTT. The chain carries TRBV29-1 and TRBJ2-3, with D tentatively TRBD2 (6 bases). This CDR3 region has 13 residues. V dropped 4 bases and J dropped 5 bases, with 13 bases sitting between them. Germline loops: CDR1 SQVTM, CDR2 ANQGSEA.

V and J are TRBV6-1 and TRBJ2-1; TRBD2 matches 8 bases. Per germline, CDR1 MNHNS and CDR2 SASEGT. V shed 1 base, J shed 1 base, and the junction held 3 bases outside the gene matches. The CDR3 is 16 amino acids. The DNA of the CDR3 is TGTGCCAGCAGTGAAGAAGGCGGGAGGTCCTACAATGAGCAGTTCTTC. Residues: CASSEEGGRSYNEQFF.